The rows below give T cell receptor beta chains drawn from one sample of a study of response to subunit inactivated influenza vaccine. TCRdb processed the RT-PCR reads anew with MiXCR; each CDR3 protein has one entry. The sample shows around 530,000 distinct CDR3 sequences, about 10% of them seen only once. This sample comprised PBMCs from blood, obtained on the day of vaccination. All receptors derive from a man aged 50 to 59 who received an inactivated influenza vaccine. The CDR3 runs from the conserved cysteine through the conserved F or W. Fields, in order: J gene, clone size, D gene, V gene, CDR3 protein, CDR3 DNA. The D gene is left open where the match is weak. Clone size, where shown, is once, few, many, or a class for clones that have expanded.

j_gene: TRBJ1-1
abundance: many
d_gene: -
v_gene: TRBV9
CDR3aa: CASSVATRTVNTEAFF
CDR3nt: TGTGCCAGCAGCGTAGCTACGAGGACAGTGAACACTGAAGCTTTCTTT

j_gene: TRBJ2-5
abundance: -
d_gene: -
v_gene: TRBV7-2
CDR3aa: CASSVPGSLAEETQYF
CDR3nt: TGTGCCAGCAGCGTCCCGGGATCCCTGGCCGAAGAGACCCAGTACTTC

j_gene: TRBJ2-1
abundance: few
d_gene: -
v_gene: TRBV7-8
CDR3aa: CASSVDRSNEQFF
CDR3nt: TGTGCCAGCAGCGTTGACAGGTCTAATGAGCAGTTCTTC

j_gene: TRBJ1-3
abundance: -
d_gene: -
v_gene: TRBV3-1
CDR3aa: CASSQGDGNTIYF
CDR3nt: TGTGCCAGCAGCCAAGGGGATGGAAACACCATATATTTT

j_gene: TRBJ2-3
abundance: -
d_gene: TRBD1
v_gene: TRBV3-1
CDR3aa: CASSPKRGQGVYTQYF
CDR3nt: TGTGCCAGCAGCCCTAAGCGGGGACAGGGTGTGTATACGCAGTATTTT

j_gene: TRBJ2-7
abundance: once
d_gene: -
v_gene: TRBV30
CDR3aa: CAWSVYPSSYEQYF
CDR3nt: TGTGCCTGGAGTGTATACCCTAGCTCCTACGAGCAGTACTTC

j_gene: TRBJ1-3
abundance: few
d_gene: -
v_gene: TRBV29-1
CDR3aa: CSVENVGESGNTIYF
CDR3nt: TGCAGCGTTGAAAACGTGGGGGAATCTGGAAACACCATATATTTT

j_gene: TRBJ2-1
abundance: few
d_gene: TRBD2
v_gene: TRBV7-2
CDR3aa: CASSSYYRTSGSGQFF
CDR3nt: TGTGCCAGCAGCTCCTACTATCGGACTAGCGGGAGTGGGCAGTTCTTC

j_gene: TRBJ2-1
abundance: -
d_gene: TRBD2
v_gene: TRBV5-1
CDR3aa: CASSFQGGNEQFF
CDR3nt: TGCGCCAGCAGCTTTCAGGGAGGGAATGAGCAGTTCTTC

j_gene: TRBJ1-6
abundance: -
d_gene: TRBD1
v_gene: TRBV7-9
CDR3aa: CASSPGQGEVNSPLHF
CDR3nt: TGTGCCAGCAGCCCCGGACAGGGAGAAGTTAATTCACCCCTCCACTTT

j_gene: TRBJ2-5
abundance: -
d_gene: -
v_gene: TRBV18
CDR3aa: CASSGPTSRETQYF
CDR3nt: TGTGCCAGCTCGGGACCCACCTCGCGAGAGACCCAGTACTTC

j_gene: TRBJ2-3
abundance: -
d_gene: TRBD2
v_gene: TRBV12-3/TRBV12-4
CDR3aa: CASSLIAGTTDTQYF
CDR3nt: TGTGCCAGCAGTCTAATAGCGGGGACCACAGATACGCAGTATTTT

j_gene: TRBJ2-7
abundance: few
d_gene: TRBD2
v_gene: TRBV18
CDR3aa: CASSPLAGLTYEQYF
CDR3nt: TGTGCCAGCTCACCCCTAGCGGGGTTAACCTACGAGCAGTACTTC

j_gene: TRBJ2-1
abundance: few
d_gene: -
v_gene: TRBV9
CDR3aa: CASSPPVSGGHHPFF
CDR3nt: TGTGCCAGCAGCCCCCCAGTCTCTGGGGGGCATCATCCGTTCTTC

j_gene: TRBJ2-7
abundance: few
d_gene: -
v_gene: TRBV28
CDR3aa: CASSFPGQLSYEQYF
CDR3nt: TGTGCCAGCAGTTTCCCTGGACAGCTCTCCTACGAGCAGTACTTC

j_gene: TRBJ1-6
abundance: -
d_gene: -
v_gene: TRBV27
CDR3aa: CASSSPVGNSPLHF
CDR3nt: TGTGCCAGCAGTTCTCCGGTGGGCAATTCACCCCTCCACTTT

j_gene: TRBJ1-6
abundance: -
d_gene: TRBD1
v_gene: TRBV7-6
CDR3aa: CASSLEGAFNSPLHF
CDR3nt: TGTGCCAGCAGCTTAGAGGGGGCCTTTAATTCACCCCTCCACTTT